This entry lists 32 T cell receptor beta chains sequenced from one sample in a study of shared clonotypes between healthy human individuals. Measured with immunoSEQ multiplex PCR; TCRdb has only the in-frame clones, and not every one. The sample has some 470,000 clones, around 80% seen once. Input material: PBMCs. The receptor set was obtained from a woman aged 40 to 50 in good health. Some clones in this sample may be carry-over from other donors' samples.

For this clone: One end of the junction fails to match germline, which may point to a read error. The J gene is TRBJ2-1, the V gene TRBV5-4; the match to TRBD2 covers 14 bases. There are 15 residues in the CDR3. Looked up from germline, CDR1 is SGHNT and CDR2 is YYREEE (reference sequence). The CDR3 region is CASSPGLAGENEQFF. CDR3 in DNA: TGCGCCAGCAGCCCGGGACTAGCGGGAGAGAATGAGCAGTTCTTC. Supplemented by reference TRBV5-4 and TRBJ2-1, the full variable domain reads ETGVTQSPTHLIKTRGQQVTLRCSSQSGHNTVSWYQQALGQGPQFIFQYYREEENGRGNFPPRFSGLQFPNYSSELNVNALELDDSALYLCASSPGLAGENEQFFGPGTRLTVL.

This clone was seen a single time. CDR3 nucleotide sequence: TGTGCCAGCAGTTTCGCCCCGGCCAATATGGGAGAAGAAAAACTGTTTTTT. Translating gives CASSFAPANMGEEKLFF. This chain connects TRBV27 to TRBJ1-4; D gene ambiguous. Between the trimmed V and J ends, which lost 3 bases and 8 bases, there was a span of 22 bases. The germline V gene has CDR1 MNHEY and CDR2 SMNVEV (reference sequence). This CDR3 contains 17 residues. The full variable domain, completed using reference TRBV27 and TRBJ1-4, is EAQVTQNPRYLITVTGKKLTVTCSQNMNHEYMSWYRQDPGLGLRQIYYSMNVEVTDKGDVPEGYKVSRKEKRNFPLILESPSPNQTSLYFCASSFAPANMGEEKLFFGSGTQLSVL.

The J gene is TRBJ2-3, the V gene TRBV19; the match to TRBD1 covers 7 bases. The CDR3 length is 14 residues. Germline CDR1 reads LNHDA; CDR2 reads SQIVND (reference sequence). Trimming took 4 bases from V and 4 from J; bases not matched to a gene: 5. CDR3: CASSKGQVSDTQYF. The DNA for the CDR3 is TGTGCCAGTAGTAAAGGACAGGTCTCAGATACGCAGTATTTT.

The chain recombines TRBV11-2 with TRBJ2-3, with 10 bases lining up with TRBD2. The germline CDR1 and CDR2 sequences are SGHAT and FQNNGV. The CDR3 totals 14 residues. J gave up 3 bases and V 5 bases, and 2 bases lay outside the gene matches. In DNA, the CDR3 is TGTGCCAGCAGCCCGACTAGCGGGACAGATACGCAGTATTTT. This gives the protein CASSPTSGTDTQYF.

This chain joins TRBV6-1 and TRBJ2-3, with D perhaps matching TRBD2 (6 bases). The V gene lost 4 bases and the J gene lost 9 bases, with 20 bases spanning the gap. The germline V gene has CDR1 MNHNS and CDR2 SASEGT. CDR3 size: 15 residues. The CDR3 protein is CASSAGVNVVGTQYF. Written as DNA, the CDR3 is TGTGCCAGCAGTGCGGGAGTCAACGTCGTGGGGACGCAGTATTTT.

This chain links TRBV5-1 with TRBJ2-1; 7 nucleotides match TRBD2. The CDR3 contains 14 residues. Germline-derived CDR1 and CDR2 are SGHRS and YFSETQ. V trimming: 4 bases; J trimming: 3 bases; junction bases outside the gene matches: 4. The CDR3, as DNA: TGCGCCAGCAGCCGGGACTACCACTACAATGAGCAGTTCTTC. Protein sequence: CASSRDYHYNEQFF.

This rearrangement joins TRBV5-1 to TRBJ2-5; the D gene could be TRBD1 or TRBD2 (7 bases each). Trimming removed 1 base from V and 5 bases from J, with 15 bases in between. This CDR3 has 15 amino acids. Germline V gene data show CDR1 as SGHRS and CDR2 as YFSETQ. Written as DNA, the CDR3 is TGCGCCAGCAGCTTGAACAGGGGCGGGGGCGAGACCCAGTACTTC. This encodes CASSLNRGGGETQYF.

Ten or more counts support this clone. V and J are TRBV4-2 and TRBJ2-2, with D unclear. Germline-derived CDR1 and CDR2 are LGHNA and YNFKEQ. Trimming pared 3 bases from V and 8 bases from J, leaving 16 bases between. The CDR3 contains 15 residues. The DNA of the CDR3 is TGTGCCAGCAGCCATGATCGGACGGGCGGAGGGGAGCTGTTTTTT. Its translation: CASSHDRTGGGELFF.

The rearrangement links TRBV7-9 to TRBJ2-7; D may match TRBD1 or TRBD2 (5 bases each). CDR1 is SEHNR, CDR2 FQNEAQ, per germline (reference sequence). The CDR3 runs to 13 residues. V shed 2 bases and J shed 6 bases, with 11 bases lying between them. CDR3 residues: CASSLYRGGEQYF. The DNA for the CDR3 is TGTGCCAGCAGCTTATACCGGGGCGGCGAGCAGTACTTC.

The chain has TRBV6-1 and TRBJ2-5; D is ambiguous. V lost 3 bases and J lost 1, with 6 bases in between. Germline lookup yields CDR1 MNHNS and CDR2 SASEGT. This CDR3 is built from 13 residues. This CDR3 is CASSDNFQETQYF. The CDR3 nucleotides read TGTGCCAGCAGTGATAACTTCCAAGAGACCCAGTACTTC.

The rearrangement uses TRBV28 and TRBJ1-1, with D possibly TRBD1 on 5 matching bases. The CDR3 is made up of 16 amino acids. Trimming pared 2 bases from V and 6 bases from J, leaving 19 bases between. Germline V gene sequence: CDR1 MDHEN, CDR2 SYDVKM. DNA for the CDR3: TGTGCCAGCAGTTTAAGGTGGGGCAGGATGAAAGCTGAAGCTTTCTTT. The encoded protein is CASSLRWGRMKAEAFF.

V and J are TRBV19 and TRBJ1-4; TRBD1 is a possible D gene (5 bases). V was trimmed by 9 bases and J by 0 bases, leaving 11 bases between them. This CDR3 region has 14 residues. Germline lookup yields CDR1 LNHDA and CDR2 SQIVND (reference sequence). The CDR3 DNA is TGTGCCAGGAGGGGCTGGGCAACTAATGAAAAACTGTTTTTT. It yields the protein CARRGWATNEKLFF. Together with reference TRBV19 and TRBJ1-4, the CDR3 gives the full variable domain: DGGITQSPKYLFRKEGQNVTLSCEQNLNHDAMYWYRQDPGQGLRLIYYSQIVNDFQKGDIAEGYSVSREKKESFPLTVTSAQKNPTAFYLCARRGWATNEKLFFGSGTQLSVL.

The chain carries TRBV2 and TRBJ2-1, with D perhaps TRBD1 (6 bases). Trimming removed 7 bases from V and 4 bases from J, with 17 bases in between. CDR1 and CDR2 (germline): SNHLY, FYNNEI. CDR3 size: 15 residues. CDR3 bases: TGTGCCAGCACCCCTCGGCGGCAGGGGTACAATGAGCAGTTCTTC. This codes for CASTPRRQGYNEQFF.

The V call is TRBV14, the J call TRBJ2-1, with TRBD2 matching 13 bases. J lost 8 bases, V lost 0 bases, and 7 bases had no gene match. Germline CDR1 reads SGHDN; CDR2 reads FVKESK. The CDR3 runs to 17 residues. This chain's CDR3 is CASSQDLRTSGSYEQFF. Written as DNA, the CDR3 is TGTGCCAGCAGCCAAGATCTTAGGACTAGCGGGAGTTATGAGCAGTTCTTC.

Regarding this clone: One end of the junction is discordant with germline, which a read error may explain. V gene TRBV9 combines with J gene TRBJ1-4; possibly TRBD1 for D (6 bases). The V gene's germline CDR1 is SGDLS and CDR2 YYNGEE. This CDR3 has 14 amino acids. Here the CDR3 reads CASSPGGANEKLLF. CDR3 in DNA: TGTGCCAGCAGCCCGGGGGGGGCTAATGAAAAACTGCTTTTT.

This rearrangement joins TRBV18 to TRBJ1-2, with TRBD1 as a possible D gene (5 bases). The germline V and J ends were trimmed by 10 bases and 5 bases, with 20 bases remaining between them. Germline V lookup: CDR1 KGHSH, CDR2 LQKENI. The CDR3 covers 14 residues. The CDR3 DNA sequence: TGTGCCACCGGGACGGACGCCAGGGTTTATGGCTACACCTTC. Protein sequence: CATGTDARVYGYTF.

This sequence joins TRBV2 and TRBJ2-3; D perhaps matches TRBD2 (5 bases). Germline values: CDR1 SNHLY, CDR2 FYNNEI. Trimming pared 5 bases from V and 0 bases from J, leaving 15 bases between. The CDR3 totals 16 residues. The CDR3 here is CASSYHEGSSTDTQYF. For the CDR3, the DNA is TGTGCCAGCAGTTATCACGAGGGATCTAGCACAGATACGCAGTATTTT. Full variable domain (remainder filled in from reference TRBV2 and TRBJ2-3): EPEVTQTPSHQVTQMGQEVILRCVPISNHLYFYWYRQILGQKVEFLVSFYNNEISEKSEIFDDQFSVERPDGSNFTLKIRSTKLEDSAMYFCASSYHEGSSTDTQYFGPGTRLTVL.

The CDR3 DNA is TGTGCCAGCAGTTTCGGACAGGGGACATTAGGCTACACCTTC. Translation: CASSFGQGTLGYTF. The chain links TRBV28 to TRBJ1-2, with TRBD1 matching over 9 bases. The CDR3 loop spans 14 amino acids. Trimming cost V 3 bases and J 8 bases; bases outside gene matches: 7. Germline CDR1 reads MDHEN; CDR2 reads SYDVKM.

The rearrangement links TRBV19 to TRBJ2-1; TRBD2 matches at 8 bases. The CDR3 covers 13 residues. Germline CDR1 LNHDA, CDR2 SQIVND (reference sequence). The ends lost 8 bases at V and 1 base at J; junction bases unmatched: 1. The CDR3 DNA reads TGTGCCAGTTCGGGGGGGTCCTACAATGAGCAGTTCTTC. Amino acid sequence: CASSGGSYNEQFF.

The chain is built from TRBV5-6 and TRBJ1-4, with 7 bases identical to TRBD1. Unmatched junction bases numbered 4, after V lost 4 bases and J lost 4 bases. The CDR3 sequence is 14 residues long. Germline V gives CDR1 SGHDT, CDR2 YYEEEE. The chain's CDR3 is CASSGTDHNEKLFF. For the CDR3, the DNA is TGTGCCAGCAGCGGGACAGACCATAATGAAAAACTGTTTTTT.

Remarks on this clone: The sample holds other DNA sequences that translate to the same CDR3. The gene calls are TRBV19 and TRBJ2-6; D ambiguous. CDR1 is LNHDA, CDR2 SQIVND, per germline (reference sequence). The CDR3 runs 15 residues. Trimming shortened V by 5 bases and J by 2 bases, and 10 bases separated the two germline ends. The CDR3 coding sequence is TGTGCCAGTAGTCTGCCAGGAGCTGGGGCCAACGTCCTGACTTTC. This gives the protein CASSLPGAGANVLTF.

This clone was counted only a few times. Other nucleotide sequences from this sample produce the same CDR3. CDR3 amino acids: CASSERETGGKDTQYF. Here the CDR3 DNA reads TGTGCCAGCAGTGAAAGGGAGACAGGGGGCAAAGATACGCAGTATTTT. The chain links TRBV6-1 to TRBJ2-3, with 10 bases matching TRBD1. The germline V gene encodes CDR1 MNHNS and CDR2 SASEGT. The trim removed 2 bases at V and 5 bases at J, leaving 7 bases unmatched. There are 16 residues in the CDR3.

The chain uses TRBV6-1 and TRBJ1-1; no clear D gene. Deletions cut 2 bases from V and 8 bases from J, with 9 bases between. CDR3 length: 12 amino acids. Germline loops: CDR1 MNHNS, CDR2 SASEGT. CDR3 sequence (DNA): TGTGCCAGCAGTGAACAAGTCTACGAAGCTTTCTTT. It codes for CASSEQVYEAFF.

This chain connects TRBV21-1 to TRBJ1-5; the table gives TRBD1 as D, unverified against the DNA. TRBV21-1 is a documented pseudogene. The CDR3 is 15 amino acids. CDR3 loop: CASSKKNRCLQPQHF. CDR3 coding DNA: TGTGCCAGCAGCAAAAAAAACAGGTGTTTACAGCCCCAGCATTTT.

J is TRBJ2-2 and V is TRBV19, with 11 bases matching TRBD2. This CDR3 has 15 residues. V lost 3 bases, J lost 7 bases, and 4 bases stayed unmatched. Germline CDR1 reads LNHDA; CDR2 reads SQIVND (reference sequence). CDR3 coding DNA: TGTGCCAGTAGTATCCCGCTAGCGGGGGGCGGGGAGCTGTTTTTT. This gives the protein CASSIPLAGGGELFF.

The count of this clone is one. In DNA, the CDR3 is TGTGCCAGGGGACTAGCGGGCAAAAACAATGAGCAGTTCTTC. Residues: CARGLAGKNNEQFF. The chain has TRBV2 and TRBJ2-1, with 12 nucleotides matching TRBD2. Germline lookup yields CDR1 SNHLY and CDR2 FYNNEI. Germline trimming cut 9 bases from V and 5 bases from J; bases unmatched to any gene: 5. There are 14 residues in the CDR3. The whole variable domain, remainder taken from reference TRBV2 and TRBJ2-1, is EPEVTQTPSHQVTQMGQEVILRCVPISNHLYFYWYRQILGQKVEFLVSFYNNEISEKSEIFDDQFSVERPDGSNFTLKIRSTKLEDSAMYFCARGLAGKNNEQFFGPGTRLTVL.

This clone was counted a few times. Other nucleotide sequences in the sample specify the same CDR3. The V and J genes are TRBV15 and TRBJ2-6; TRBD2 might be the D (5 bases). V was shortened by 3 bases and J by 0 bases, with 6 bases between the two germline ends. The CDR3 runs to 15 residues. CDR1 is LNHNV and CDR2 is YYDKDF in the germline V gene (reference sequence). The CDR3 coding sequence is TGTGCCACCAGCAGGGAGGACTCTGGGGCCAACGTCCTGACTTTC. Its protein is CATSREDSGANVLTF.

About this clone itself: In the same sample, other DNA sequences code for this CDR3. CDR3 protein: CASSLAGEQYF. The CDR3 bases are TGTGCCAGCAGCTTAGCTGGCGAGCAGTACTTC. The chain employs TRBV7-6 and TRBJ2-7; no definite D call. This CDR3 has 11 amino acids. Trimming took off 0 bases at V and 6 bases at J, with 3 bases between the two ends. Germline assignment: CDR1 SGHVS and CDR2 FNYEAQ.

V is TRBV18 and J is TRBJ1-2, with D unclear. The CDR3 consists of 16 residues. Trimming took off 3 bases at V and 7 bases at J, with 21 bases between the two ends. Per germline, CDR1 KGHSH and CDR2 LQKENI. CDR3 nucleotide sequence: TGTGCCAGCTCACCGTCGACGGACCTCCGGGGTTCTGGCTACACCTTC. Its protein product is CASSPSTDLRGSGYTF.

V and J are TRBV2 and TRBJ2-3, with TRBD2 identical over 8 bases. With V trimmed by 2 bases and J by 7 bases, 5 bases remained unmatched. This CDR3 is built from 14 residues. The germline V gene encodes CDR1 SNHLY and CDR2 FYNNEI. The CDR3 here is CASSEFVSGNTQYF. In nucleotides, the CDR3 is TGTGCCAGCAGTGAATTTGTTAGCGGGAATACGCAGTATTTT.

The chain recombines TRBV11-1 with TRBJ1-1; TRBD1 matches at 8 bases. Germline CDR1 and CDR2: SGHAT and FQDESV (reference sequence). Trimming at V came to 5 bases and at J to 1 base, leaving 6 bases not matched to a gene. This CDR3 spans 15 amino acids. CDR3 amino acids: CASSPIGQGNTEAFF. The CDR3, as DNA: TGTGCCAGCAGCCCAATCGGACAGGGGAACACTGAAGCTTTCTTT. The full variable domain, its missing parts supplied by reference TRBV11-1 and TRBJ1-1, is EAEVAQSPRYKITEKSQAVAFWCDPISGHATLYWYRQILGQGPELLVQFQDESVVDDSQLPKDRFSAERLKGVDSTLKIQPAELGDSAMYLCASSPIGQGNTEAFFGQGTRLTVV.

The rearrangement joins TRBV5-1 to TRBJ1-4; TRBD1 is a possible D gene (5 bases). Germline assignment: CDR1 SGHRS and CDR2 YFSETQ. Deletions cut 5 bases from V and 7 bases from J, with 12 bases between. CDR3 length: 13 amino acids. The CDR3 nucleotides read TGCGCCAGCAGTCGTGGAGGGGTTGAAAAACTGTTTTTT. It codes for CASSRGGVEKLFF.